This T cell receptor beta chain was identified during a study of spatial heterogeneity in lung cancer. The overall study: Tumor-region counts of TCR transcripts tracked strongly with a T cell module score from matched bulk RNA-seq.

At least ten counts were recorded for this clonotype. Its antigen is undetermined. Study-level points and caveats: In tumors, expanded intratumoral alpha and beta TCR counts tracked mutation counts.

CDR3 length: 13 residues. The germline V gene encodes CDR1 SGHTA and CDR2 FQGNSA. V was trimmed by 5 bases and J by 2 bases, leaving 9 bases between them. One entry per CDR3 protein results from TCRdb running MiXCR on the 5' RACE reads. Altogether 2,000 or so distinct CDR3 sequences are present, 8.4% being singletons, with the ten largest covering 9.5% to 15%. The time point is: sample taken at primary tumor resection. The donors were 70 or so patients with non-small cell lung cancer that was early-stage and untreated. Researchers sequenced whole RNA taken from tumor, nontumor lung or frozen PBMC without sorting.

The material was lung tumor tissue, obtained at surgery. The receptor was isolated from a male donor with early-stage non-small cell lung cancer. The chain carries TRBV7-2 and TRBJ1-2; TRBD1 is a possible D gene (6 bases). The CDR3 sequence: CASSRQANYGYTF. The CDR3 region has the DNA TGTGCCAGCAGCCGACAGGCCAACTATGGCTACACCTTC.